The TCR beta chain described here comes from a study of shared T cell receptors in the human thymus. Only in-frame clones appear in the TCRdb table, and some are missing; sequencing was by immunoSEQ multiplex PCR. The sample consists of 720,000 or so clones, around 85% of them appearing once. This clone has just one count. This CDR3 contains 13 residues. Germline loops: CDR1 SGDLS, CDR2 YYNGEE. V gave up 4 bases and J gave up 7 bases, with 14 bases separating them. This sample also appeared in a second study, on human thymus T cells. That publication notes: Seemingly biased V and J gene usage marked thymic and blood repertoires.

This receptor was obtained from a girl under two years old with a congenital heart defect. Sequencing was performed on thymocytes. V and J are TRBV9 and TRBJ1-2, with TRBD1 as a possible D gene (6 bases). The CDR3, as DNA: TGTGCCAGCAGCAGGGGACACCCCTCTGGCTACACCTTC. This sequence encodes CASSRGHPSGYTF.